The 24 T cell receptor beta chains reported below all come from one sample, sequenced in a study of cytomegalovirus exposure and HLA in healthy donors. This PCR relied on a set of 60 Vbeta primers and 13 Jbeta primers. Here immunoSEQ multiplex PCR was the method, and the copy in TCRdb shows in-frame clones only, minus some. The repertoire holds approximately 100,000 clones, with about 68% as singletons. Sequencing used PBMCs. These receptors were obtained from a human donor in good health.

The rearrangement links TRBV5-4 to TRBJ2-1; D is ambiguous. The CDR3 has 15 amino acids. The germline V gene has CDR1 SGHNT and CDR2 YYREEE (reference sequence). The V end was cut by 3 bases, the J end by 3 bases, with 13 bases between. Written as DNA, the CDR3 is TGTGCCAGCAGCTCCCCTGTCGACATCTACAATGAGCAGTTCTTC. Its protein is CASSSPVDIYNEQFF.

J is TRBJ2-7 and V is TRBV9; 11 nucleotides line up with TRBD2. The V gene end was trimmed by 0 bases and the J gene end by 4 bases; junction bases not matched to a gene: 6. Germline V gives CDR1 SGDLS, CDR2 YYNGEE. This CDR3 contains 16 residues. The CDR3 loop is CASSVDILAGVYEQYF. CDR3 DNA sequence: TGTGCCAGCAGCGTAGATATACTAGCGGGGGTATACGAGCAGTACTTC. The full variable domain, its missing parts supplied by reference TRBV9 and TRBJ2-7, is DSGVTQTPKHLITATGQRVTLRCSPRSGDLSVYWYQQSLDQGLQFLIQYYNGEERAKGNILERFSAQQFPDLHSELNLSSLELGDSALYFCASSVDILAGVYEQYFGPGTRLTVT.

The chain links TRBV9 to TRBJ2-3; a weak D match, TRBD2 (6 bases). Looked up from germline, CDR1 is SGDLS and CDR2 is YYNGEE. V was clipped by 7 bases and J by 0 bases, with 15 bases between them. CDR3 size: 15 residues. The CDR3 bases are TGTGCCAGCGGAAGACTAGGAACCAGCACAGATACGCAGTATTTT. Protein product: CASGRLGTSTDTQYF.

V and J are TRBV2 and TRBJ1-1, with no clear D. The V gene's germline CDR1 is SNHLY and CDR2 FYNNEI. The CDR3 has 14 amino acids. V was pared by 10 bases and J by 4 bases, with 19 bases between. The CDR3 reads CATNSWETGTEAFF. For the CDR3, the DNA is TGTGCCACCAATTCTTGGGAGACGGGCACTGAAGCTTTCTTT.

The chain couples TRBV13 to TRBJ1-3; weak D call: TRBD1 (5 bases). Germline V lookup: CDR1 PRHDT, CDR2 FYEKMQ (reference sequence). V was cut by 5 bases and J by 0 bases, with 11 bases left in between. This CDR3 spans 15 amino acids. The CDR3 region has the DNA TGTGCCAGCAGCCCCCGGGGGGTCTCTGGAAACACCATATATTTT. It is translated as CASSPRGVSGNTIYF.

This clone was picked up a small number of times. The V and J genes are TRBV5-1 and TRBJ2-5; tentative D call: TRBD2 (6 bases). The assigned J gene may be wrong: the sequence end matches TRBJ2-7 better. Per the germline V gene, CDR1 is SGHRS and CDR2 is YFSETQ. There are 15 residues in the CDR3. The CDR3 spells CASSRGTANLYEQYF. In nucleotides, the CDR3 is TGCGCCAGCAGCCGGGGGACGGCCAACCTCTACGAGCAGTACTTC.

The V and J genes are TRBV7-8 and TRBJ2-7; 8 positions agree with TRBD2. Trimming took 0 bases from V and 4 from J; bases not matched to a gene: 11. The CDR3 is 17 residues long. The germline V gene has CDR1 SGHVS and CDR2 FQNEAQ. The CDR3, as DNA: TGTGCCAGCAGCTTAGCCCGTTCGGTAGCGGGGATTTACGAGCAGTACTTC. It yields the protein CASSLARSVAGIYEQYF.

Here the CDR3 DNA reads TGTGCCAGCATGTACTACTACGAGCAGTACTTC. Its translation: CASMYYYEQYF. The chain has TRBV6-1 and TRBJ2-7; D unresolved. The V gene lost 7 bases and the J gene lost 3 bases, with 7 bases spanning the gap. Germline V gives CDR1 MNHNS, CDR2 SASEGT. The CDR3 runs to 11 residues.

The V call is TRBV7-2, the J call TRBJ1-2; D might be TRBD1 (6 bases). Trimming took 6 bases from V and 5 from J, leaving 16 bases between them. Looked up from germline, CDR1 is SGHTA and CDR2 is FQGNSA. The CDR3 runs 14 residues. CDR3 in amino acids: CASRRSTGQYGYTF. CDR3 sequence (DNA): TGTGCCAGCAGACGATCGACAGGACAGTATGGCTACACCTTC.

This chain joins TRBV9 and TRBJ2-4, with 12 positions matching TRBD2. Germline values: CDR1 SGDLS, CDR2 YYNGEE. The CDR3 totals 15 residues. J lost 8 bases, V lost 3 bases, and 6 bases had no gene match. In nucleotides, the CDR3 is TGTGCCAGCAGCGCTAGCGGGGGGGCCGAGGACATTCAGTACTTC. It encodes CASSASGGAEDIQYF.

The V call is TRBV18, the J call TRBJ1-2; 8 bases fit TRBD1. This CDR3 is built from 14 residues. CDR1 and CDR2 (germline): KGHSH, LQKENI. V dropped 6 bases and J dropped 2; count of bases not matched to a gene: 5. This CDR3 is CASSPDRANYGYTF. The CDR3 nucleotides are TGTGCCAGCTCGCCGGACAGGGCGAACTATGGCTACACCTTC.

The chain carries TRBV7-2 and TRBJ2-3, with TRBD1 matching over 8 bases. The length of the CDR3 is 16 residues. From germline, CDR1 is SGHTA and CDR2 FQGNSA. J lost 3 bases, V lost 2 bases, and 7 bases had no gene match. CDR3 in DNA: TGTGCCAGCAGCTTATCACCGGGACAGGAAACAGATACGCAGTATTTT. Its protein product is CASSLSPGQETDTQYF.

The chain combines TRBV10-3 with TRBJ1-4; D is undetermined. This CDR3 region has 16 residues. With 3 bases removed from V and 4 bases from J, the gap between germline ends came to 15 bases. The germline gives CDR1 ENHRY, CDR2 SYGVKD. CDR3 region: CAISDQVAGLNEKLFF. CDR3 coding DNA: TGTGCCATCAGTGATCAAGTTGCCGGACTTAATGAAAAACTGTTTTTT.

This clone was detected only once. Germline and junction disagree at one end, which may indicate a read error. The gene calls are TRBV7-7 and TRBJ2-2; the D is unclear. The CDR3 has 17 amino acids. Germline loops: CDR1 SSHAT, CDR2 FNYEAQ (reference sequence). CDR3 in amino acids: CASSPRPSTANTGELFF. CDR3 bases: TGTGCTAGCAGCCCTAGACCGAGTACCGCGAACACCGGGGAGCTGTTTTTT.

The chain combines TRBV7-2 with TRBJ1-6; the match to TRBD1 covers 7 bases. After removal of 5 bases from V and 10 bases from J, the junction contained 11 bases not matched to a gene. The germline V gene encodes CDR1 SGHTA and CDR2 FQGNSA. The CDR3 totals 15 residues. The CDR3 sequence: CASSPLTGSQSPLHF. The CDR3 DNA sequence: TGTGCCAGCAGCCCCCTGACAGGGAGCCAGTCACCCCTCCACTTT.

J is TRBJ1-4 and V is TRBV19; D gene uncertain. There are 15 residues in the CDR3. V was cut by 3 bases and J by 6 bases, with 14 bases left in between. CDR1 and CDR2 (germline): LNHDA, SQIVND (reference sequence). The CDR3 DNA is TGTGCCAGTAGTATGGCCAGGCTGGGTGATGAAAAACTGTTTTTT. Amino acids: CASSMARLGDEKLFF.

This clone was recorded only once. The chain employs TRBV5-6 and TRBJ1-1; possible D gene TRBD1, 6 bases. V was clipped by 3 bases and J by 1 base, with 10 bases between them. The CDR3 length is 14 residues. CDR1 is SGHDT and CDR2 is YYEEEE in the germline V gene. CDR3 loop: CASSWGRRNTEAFF. Here the CDR3 DNA reads TGTGCCAGCAGCTGGGGGCGGCGGAACACTGAAGCTTTCTTT.

The rearrangement joins TRBV5-4 to TRBJ2-3; 12 bases are a match to TRBD2. The ends lost 4 bases at V and 4 bases at J; junction bases unmatched: 7. In germline, CDR1 is SGHNT, CDR2 YYREEE (reference sequence). This CDR3 has 16 residues. CDR3 coding DNA: TGTGCCAGCAGCCGACTAGCGGGGGTAGTGGCAGATACGCAGTATTTT. Amino acid sequence: CASSRLAGVVADTQYF.

The V gene is TRBV19, the J gene TRBJ2-1; TRBD1 aligns across 7 bases. The germline gives CDR1 LNHDA, CDR2 SQIVND (reference sequence). The junction had 2 bases not matched to a gene; V was cut back by 5 bases and J by 1 base. The CDR3 loop spans 14 amino acids. CDR3 DNA sequence: TGTGCCAGTAGTCGACAGGGATCCTACAATGAGCAGTTCTTC. Its protein product is CASSRQGSYNEQFF.

This clone is a singleton in its sample. The DNA for the CDR3 is TGTGCCAGCAGCTTGGCAGCGGGCCTGCGGAATTCACCCCTCCACTTT. Its protein product is CASSLAAGLRNSPLHF. V is TRBV5-5 and J is TRBJ1-6; unclear D gene. V lost 0 bases, J lost 7 bases, and 14 bases lay in between. CDR3 length: 16 residues. The germline gives CDR1 SGHKS, CDR2 YYEKEE (reference sequence).

The rearrangement joins TRBV5-1 to TRBJ1-2; no clear D gene. Trimming pared 1 base from V and 2 bases from J, leaving 6 bases between. The germline CDR1 and CDR2 sequences are SGHRS and YFSETQ. The CDR3 contains 13 residues. The CDR3 DNA reads TGCGCCAGCAGCTTGCAACAGAACTATGGCTACACCTTC. This sequence encodes CASSLQQNYGYTF.

This clone was seen only a few times. The V gene is TRBV5-4, the J gene TRBJ2-1; 8 positions match TRBD2. J gave up 7 bases and V 4 bases, and 10 bases lay outside the gene matches. Looked up from germline, CDR1 is SGHNT and CDR2 is YYREEE (reference sequence). The CDR3 consists of 15 residues. In DNA, the CDR3 is TGTGCCAGCAGCGCCATCGGGGGGGCGGGTAATGAGCAGTTCTTC. Translation gives CASSAIGGAGNEQFF.

The CDR3 loop reads CASSLTGEWGNTIYF. The CDR3 DNA reads as TGTGCCAGTAGTTTAACAGGGGAATGGGGCAACACCATATATTTT. V is TRBV19 and J is TRBJ1-3, with 7 bases aligning to TRBD1. Germline CDR1 LNHDA, CDR2 SQIVND (reference sequence). This CDR3 is built from 15 residues. Germline trimming cut 5 bases from V and 7 bases from J; bases unmatched to any gene: 11.

In regard to this clone: At one of its ends the junction is not consistent with the germline gene, which may arise from a read error. This chain joins TRBV7-2 and TRBJ2-1, with a weak D call TRBD2 (7 bases). Germline CDR1 is SGHTA and CDR2 is FQGNSA. This CDR3 has 14 residues. This CDR3 reads CASSSGGPYNEQFF. The DNA for the CDR3 is TGTGCCAGCAGCTCCGGGGGGCCCTATAATGAGCAGTTCTTC. Using reference TRBV7-2 and TRBJ2-1 for the parts outside the CDR3, the full variable domain is GAGVSQSPSNKVTEKGKDVELRCDPISGHTALYWYRQSLGQGLEFLIYFQGNSAPDKSGLPSDRFSAERTGGSVSTLTIQRTQQEDSAVYLCASSSGGPYNEQFFGPGTRLTVL.